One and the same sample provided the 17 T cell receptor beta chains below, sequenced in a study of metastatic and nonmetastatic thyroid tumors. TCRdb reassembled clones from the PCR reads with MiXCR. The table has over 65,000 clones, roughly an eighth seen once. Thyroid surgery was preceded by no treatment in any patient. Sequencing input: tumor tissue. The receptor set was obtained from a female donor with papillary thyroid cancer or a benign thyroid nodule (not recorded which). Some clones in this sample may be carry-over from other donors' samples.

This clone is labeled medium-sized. The CDR3 region has the DNA TGTGCCAGCAGTGACTCTAGCAATCAGCCCCAGCATTTT. It codes for CASSDSSNQPQHF. The chain joins TRBV6-1 to TRBJ1-5; D ambiguous. This CDR3 is built from 13 residues. V was cut by 3 bases and J by 0 bases, with 3 bases left in between. CDR1 and CDR2 from the germline V gene are MNHNS and SASEGT.

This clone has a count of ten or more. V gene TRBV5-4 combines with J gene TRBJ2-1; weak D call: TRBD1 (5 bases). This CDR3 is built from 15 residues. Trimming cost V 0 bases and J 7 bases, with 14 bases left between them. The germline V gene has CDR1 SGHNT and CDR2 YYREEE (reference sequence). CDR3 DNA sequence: TGTGCCAGCAGCTTGGAACAGGCCAGGAGTAATGAGCAGTTCTTC. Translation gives CASSLEQARSNEQFF.

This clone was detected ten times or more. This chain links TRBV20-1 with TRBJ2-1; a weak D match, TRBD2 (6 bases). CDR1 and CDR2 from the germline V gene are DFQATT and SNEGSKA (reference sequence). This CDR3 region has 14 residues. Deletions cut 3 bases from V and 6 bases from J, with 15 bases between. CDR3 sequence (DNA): TGCAGTGCTAGTCCTAGCGCCTTACCCAATGAGCAGTTCTTC. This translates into CSASPSALPNEQFF.

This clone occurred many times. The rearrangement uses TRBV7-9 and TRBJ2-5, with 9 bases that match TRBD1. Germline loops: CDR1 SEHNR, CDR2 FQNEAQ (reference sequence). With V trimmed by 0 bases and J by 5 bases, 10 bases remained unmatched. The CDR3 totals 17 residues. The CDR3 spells CASSLAGLGTGNETQYF. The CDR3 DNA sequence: TGTGCCAGCAGCTTAGCAGGCCTGGGGACAGGGAACGAGACCCAGTACTTC.

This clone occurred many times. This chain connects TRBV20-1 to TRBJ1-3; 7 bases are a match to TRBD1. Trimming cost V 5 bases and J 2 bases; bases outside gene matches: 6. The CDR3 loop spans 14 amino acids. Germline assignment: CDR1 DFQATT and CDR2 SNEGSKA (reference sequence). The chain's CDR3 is CSAFTTGAGNTIYF. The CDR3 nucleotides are TGCAGTGCTTTTACTACAGGGGCTGGAAACACCATATATTTT.

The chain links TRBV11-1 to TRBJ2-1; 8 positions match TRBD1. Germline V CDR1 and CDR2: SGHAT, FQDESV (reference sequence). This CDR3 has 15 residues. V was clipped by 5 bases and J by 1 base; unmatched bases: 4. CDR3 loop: CASSVDRESYNEQFF. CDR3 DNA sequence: TGTGCCAGCAGCGTGGACAGGGAATCCTACAATGAGCAGTTCTTC.

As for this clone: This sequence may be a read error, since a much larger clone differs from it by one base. DNA of the CDR3: TGTGCCAGCAGCCAAACATGTGGCCCGGGTACCGGGGAGCTGTTTTTT. Encoded protein: CASSQTCGPGTGELFF. The genes are TRBV3-1 and TRBJ2-2; D is unclear. The V and J ends lost 2 bases and 5 bases respectively, with 15 bases between them. The germline CDR1 and CDR2 sequences are LGHDT and YNNKEL (reference sequence). This CDR3 has 16 residues.

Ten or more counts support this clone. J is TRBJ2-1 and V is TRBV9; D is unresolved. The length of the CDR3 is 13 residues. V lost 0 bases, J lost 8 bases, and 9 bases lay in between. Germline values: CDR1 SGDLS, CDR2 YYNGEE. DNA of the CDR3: TGTGCCAGCAGCGTAGCAGAGTCCGATGAGCAGTTCTTC. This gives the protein CASSVAESDEQFF.

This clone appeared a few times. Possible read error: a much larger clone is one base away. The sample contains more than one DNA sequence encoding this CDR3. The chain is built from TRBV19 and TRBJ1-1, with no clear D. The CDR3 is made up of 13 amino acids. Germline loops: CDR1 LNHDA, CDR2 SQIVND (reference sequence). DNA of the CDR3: TGTGCAAGTAGCATGGGAGGGAACACTGAAGCTTTCTTT. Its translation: CASSMGGNTEAFF.

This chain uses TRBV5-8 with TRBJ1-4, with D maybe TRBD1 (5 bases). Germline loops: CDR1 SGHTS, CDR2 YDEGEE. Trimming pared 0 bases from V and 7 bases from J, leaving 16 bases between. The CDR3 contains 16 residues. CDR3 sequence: CASSLASWQGGEKLFF. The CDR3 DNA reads TGTGCCAGCAGCTTGGCCTCATGGCAGGGCGGTGAAAAACTGTTTTTT.

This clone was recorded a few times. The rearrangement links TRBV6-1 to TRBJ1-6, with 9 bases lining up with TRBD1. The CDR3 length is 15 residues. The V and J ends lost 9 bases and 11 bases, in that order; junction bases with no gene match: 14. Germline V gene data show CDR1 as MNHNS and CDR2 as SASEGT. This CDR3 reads CASSTTGGAKAPLHF. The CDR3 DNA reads TGTGCCAGTAGTACTACAGGGGGCGCAAAGGCACCCCTCCACTTT.

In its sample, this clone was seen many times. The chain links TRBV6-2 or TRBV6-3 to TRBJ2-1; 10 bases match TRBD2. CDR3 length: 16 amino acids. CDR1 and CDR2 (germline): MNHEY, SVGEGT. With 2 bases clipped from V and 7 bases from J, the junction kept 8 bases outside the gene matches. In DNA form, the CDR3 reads TGTGCCAGCAGTTACGCACTAAGCGGGGGGGATAATGAGCAGTTCTTC. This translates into CASSYALSGGDNEQFF.

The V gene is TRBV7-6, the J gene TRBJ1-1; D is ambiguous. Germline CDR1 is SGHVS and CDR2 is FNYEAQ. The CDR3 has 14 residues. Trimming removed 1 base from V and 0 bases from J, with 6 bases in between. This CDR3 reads CASSLGEMNTEAFF. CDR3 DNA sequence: TGTGCCAGCAGCTTAGGTGAAATGAACACTGAAGCTTTCTTT.

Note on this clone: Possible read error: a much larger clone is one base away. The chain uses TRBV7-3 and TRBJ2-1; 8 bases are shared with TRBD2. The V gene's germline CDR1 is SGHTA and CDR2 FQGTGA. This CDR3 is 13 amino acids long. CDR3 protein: CASRREDHNEQLF. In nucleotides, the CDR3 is TGTGCCAGCAGGCGGGAGGATCACAATGAGCAGCTCTTC.

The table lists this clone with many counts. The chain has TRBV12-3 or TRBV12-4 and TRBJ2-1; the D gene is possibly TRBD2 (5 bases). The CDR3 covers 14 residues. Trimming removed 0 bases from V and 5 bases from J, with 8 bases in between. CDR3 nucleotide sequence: TGTGCCAGCAGTTTAGCGGGAGCCCACAATGAGCAGTTCTTC. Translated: CASSLAGAHNEQFF.

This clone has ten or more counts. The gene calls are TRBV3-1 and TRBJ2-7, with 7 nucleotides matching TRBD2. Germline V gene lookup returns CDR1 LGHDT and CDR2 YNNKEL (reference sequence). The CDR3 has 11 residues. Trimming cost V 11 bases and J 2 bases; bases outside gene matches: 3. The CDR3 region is CAAAGAYEQYF. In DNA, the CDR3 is TGTGCCGCGGCGGGGGCCTACGAGCAGTACTTC.

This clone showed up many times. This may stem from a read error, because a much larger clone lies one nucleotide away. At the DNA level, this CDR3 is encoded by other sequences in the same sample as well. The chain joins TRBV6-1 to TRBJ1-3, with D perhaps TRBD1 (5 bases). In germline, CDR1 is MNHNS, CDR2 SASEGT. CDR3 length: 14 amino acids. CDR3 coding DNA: TGTGCCAGCAGCAGGGATTTCTCTGGAAACACCATATATTTC. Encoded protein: CASSRDFSGNTIYF.